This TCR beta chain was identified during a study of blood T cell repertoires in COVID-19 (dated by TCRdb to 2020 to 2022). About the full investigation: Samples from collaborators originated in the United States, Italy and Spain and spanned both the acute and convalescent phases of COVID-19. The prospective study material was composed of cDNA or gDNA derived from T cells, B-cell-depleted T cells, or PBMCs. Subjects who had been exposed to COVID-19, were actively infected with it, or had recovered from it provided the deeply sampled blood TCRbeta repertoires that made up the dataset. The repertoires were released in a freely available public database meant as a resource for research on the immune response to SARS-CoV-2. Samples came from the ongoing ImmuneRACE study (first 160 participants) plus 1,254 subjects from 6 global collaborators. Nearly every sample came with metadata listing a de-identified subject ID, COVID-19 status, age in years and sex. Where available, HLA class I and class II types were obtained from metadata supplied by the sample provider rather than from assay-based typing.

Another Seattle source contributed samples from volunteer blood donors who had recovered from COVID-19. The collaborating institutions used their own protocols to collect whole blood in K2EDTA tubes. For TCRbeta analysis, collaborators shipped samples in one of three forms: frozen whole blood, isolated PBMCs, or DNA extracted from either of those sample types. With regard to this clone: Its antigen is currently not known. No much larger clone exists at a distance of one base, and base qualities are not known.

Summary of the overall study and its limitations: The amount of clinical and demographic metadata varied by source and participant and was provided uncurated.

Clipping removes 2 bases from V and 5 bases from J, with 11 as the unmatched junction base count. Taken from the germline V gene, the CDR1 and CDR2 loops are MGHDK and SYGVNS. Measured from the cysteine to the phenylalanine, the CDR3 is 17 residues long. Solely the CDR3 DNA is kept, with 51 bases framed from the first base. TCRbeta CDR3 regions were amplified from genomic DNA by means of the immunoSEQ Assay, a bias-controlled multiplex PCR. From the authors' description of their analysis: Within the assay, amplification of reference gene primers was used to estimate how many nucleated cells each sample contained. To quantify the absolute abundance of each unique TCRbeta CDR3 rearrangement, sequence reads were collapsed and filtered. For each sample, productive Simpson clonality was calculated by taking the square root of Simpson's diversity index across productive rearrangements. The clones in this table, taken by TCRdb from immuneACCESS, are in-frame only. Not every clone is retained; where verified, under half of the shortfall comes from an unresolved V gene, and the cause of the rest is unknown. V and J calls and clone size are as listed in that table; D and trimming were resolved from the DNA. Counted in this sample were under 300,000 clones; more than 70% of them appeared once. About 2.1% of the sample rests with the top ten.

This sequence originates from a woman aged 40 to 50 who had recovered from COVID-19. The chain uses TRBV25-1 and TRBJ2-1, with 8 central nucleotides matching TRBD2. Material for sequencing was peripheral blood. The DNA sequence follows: TGTGCCAGCAGTGAAGATATAGCGGGACTCAGCCACAATGAGCAGTTCTTC. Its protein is CASSEDIAGLSHNEQFF.